These 10 T cell receptor beta chains came from one sample sequenced in a study of Ad26.COV2.S vaccination and SARS-CoV-2 variants. Treatment specified: around 19 received Ad26.COV2.S at low or high dose, single or two shots; about 5 received placebo; per-sample allocation not given. Samples came from day 63 after the first vaccine or placebo injection. Produced via immunoSEQ multiplex PCR; TCRdb's table is partial and in-frame only. The table shows fewer than 400,000 clones, with approximately 86% occurring only once. The sequencing used peripheral blood, collected in a trial of Ad26.COV2.S vaccine versus placebo. The source is a person between 18 and 65 years old who received the Ad26.COV2.S COVID-19 vaccine or a placebo.

Notes on this clone: Other DNA sequences in this sample translate to the same CDR3. The CDR3: CASSLRGNQPQHF. CDR3 DNA sequence: TGTGCCAGCAGTTTACGCGGGAATCAGCCCCAGCATTTT. The chain joins TRBV27 to TRBJ1-5; D not certain. There are 13 residues in the CDR3. Germline lookup yields CDR1 MNHEY and CDR2 SMNVEV (reference sequence). Trimming shortened V by 2 bases and J by 4 bases, and 6 bases separated the two germline ends.

This sequence joins TRBV4-3 and TRBJ1-4; the D gene is possibly TRBD1 (5 bases). Deletions cut 4 bases from V and 6 bases from J, with 15 bases between. CDR3 length equals 15 residues. Germline CDR1 is LGHNA and CDR2 is YSLEER. This CDR3 reads CASSRGQAFDEKLFF. CDR3 sequence (DNA): TGCGCCAGCAGCCGAGGACAAGCCTTCGATGAAAAACTGTTTTTT.

This clone was seen once. This rearrangement joins TRBV7-9 to TRBJ1-6; perhaps TRBD1 as D (6 bases). The germline V gene has CDR1 SEHNR and CDR2 FQNEAQ (reference sequence). The V end lost 5 bases, the J end lost 11 bases, and 16 bases lay between the germline ends. CDR3 length: 14 amino acids. CDR3 in amino acids: CASSPMEGVAPLHF. The DNA of the CDR3 is TGTGCCAGCAGCCCGATGGAGGGGGTTGCACCCCTCCACTTT.

This CDR3 is CASSLGTAKINEQFF. The CDR3, as DNA: TGTGCCAGCAGCTTAGGTACAGCGAAAATCAATGAGCAGTTCTTC. The V call is TRBV7-2, the J call TRBJ2-1; D is undetermined. From germline, CDR1 is SGHTA and CDR2 FQGNSA. V was clipped by 1 base and J by 6 bases, with 13 bases between them. The CDR3 has 15 amino acids. The full variable domain, completed using reference TRBV7-2 and TRBJ2-1, is GAGVSQSPSNKVTEKGKDVELRCDPISGHTALYWYRQSLGQGLEFLIYFQGNSAPDKSGLPSDRFSAERTGGSVSTLTIQRTQQEDSAVYLCASSLGTAKINEQFFGPGTRLTVL.

The genes are TRBV27 and TRBJ1-5; tentatively, D is TRBD1 (5 bases). This CDR3 has 13 amino acids. Trimming removed 8 bases at V and 6 bases at J, with 14 bases between. Germline-derived CDR1 and CDR2 are MNHEY and SMNVEV (reference sequence). The CDR3 sequence: CASGATVSQPQHF. The CDR3 DNA reads TGTGCCAGCGGGGCAACGGTTTCTCAGCCCCAGCATTTT.

This chain uses TRBV7-9 with TRBJ1-2; no firm D call. Between the trimmed V and J ends, which lost 5 bases and 6 bases, there was a span of 13 bases. This CDR3 comprises 13 residues. The germline CDR1 and CDR2 sequences are SEHNR and FQNEAQ (reference sequence). The CDR3 DNA reads as TGTGCCAGCAGCCCTCGAACGTTACATGGCTACACCTTC. This encodes CASSPRTLHGYTF.

The chain recombines TRBV19 with TRBJ1-1, with D perhaps TRBD1 (5 bases). The CDR3 covers 14 residues. V dropped 3 bases and J dropped 5 bases, with 13 bases sitting between them. The germline CDR1 and CDR2 sequences are LNHDA and SQIVND (reference sequence). CDR3: CASSMGDLGTEAFF. The CDR3 DNA follows: TGTGCCAGTAGTATGGGGGACTTGGGGACTGAAGCTTTCTTT.

Only a few counts were recorded for this clone. The chain links TRBV5-1 to TRBJ2-7; either TRBD1 or TRBD2 may supply D (5 bases each). The germline V gene has CDR1 SGHRS and CDR2 YFSETQ. The V and J ends lost 4 bases and 6 bases respectively, with 17 bases between them. The CDR3 covers 14 residues. Here the CDR3 DNA reads TGCGCCAGCAGCCCGGGACGGACCTTAGGCGAGCAGTACTTC. Amino acids: CASSPGRTLGEQYF.

The chain has TRBV6-2 or TRBV6-3 and TRBJ1-1; 7 bases are a match to TRBD1. CDR1 MNHEY and CDR2 SVGEGT come from the germline V gene. Trimming removed 6 bases from V and 5 bases from J; junction bases left unmatched: 6. The CDR3 runs 13 residues. In nucleotides, the CDR3 is TGTGCCAGCAGCCCGACAGGGTGGACTGAAGCTTTCTTT. Translated, it gives CASSPTGWTEAFF.

V is TRBV19 and J is TRBJ2-1, with 15 bases lining up with TRBD2. The length of the CDR3 is 17 residues. V lost 5 bases and J lost 3; bases outside the gene matches: 5. Germline CDR1 is LNHDA and CDR2 is SQIVND (reference sequence). CDR3 nucleotides: TGTGCCAGTAGTCAGGGACTAGCGGGGGGCAACTACAATGAGCAGTTCTTC. Its protein product is CASSQGLAGGNYNEQFF.